This paragraph covers one TCR beta chain sequence. Its specificity is unknown. TCRdb reprocessed the reads with MiXCR, giving one entry per CDR3 protein. The profile covers roughly 700,000 distinct CDR3 sequences, with 30% to 40% appearing a single time and around a sixth taken by the ten largest. The CDR3 contains 14 residues. The V and J ends lost 0 bases and 4 bases respectively, with 7 bases between them. Germline assignment: CDR1 MNHEY and CDR2 SVGEGT. These data originate in a study of T cell repertoires in cytomegalovirus infection. In the study overall: HLA-C-restricted CMV epitopes, recently identified, and well-studied HLA-B-restricted ones were used by the study. Study-wide results and caveats: Individuals carrying CMV plus the relevant HLA were identified by cumulative frequency of public TCR beta families.

The source was cultured PBMCs, collected from culture after CMV antigen stimulation. This TCR was recovered from a human donor in good health (CMV status not recorded). Some clones in this sample may be carry-over from other donors' samples. The chain carries TRBV6-2 or TRBV6-3 and TRBJ2-1; D gene uncertain. For the CDR3, the DNA is TGTGCCAGCAGTTACTCCGAGGAGTACAATGAGCAGTTCTTC. Its protein is CASSYSEEYNEQFF.